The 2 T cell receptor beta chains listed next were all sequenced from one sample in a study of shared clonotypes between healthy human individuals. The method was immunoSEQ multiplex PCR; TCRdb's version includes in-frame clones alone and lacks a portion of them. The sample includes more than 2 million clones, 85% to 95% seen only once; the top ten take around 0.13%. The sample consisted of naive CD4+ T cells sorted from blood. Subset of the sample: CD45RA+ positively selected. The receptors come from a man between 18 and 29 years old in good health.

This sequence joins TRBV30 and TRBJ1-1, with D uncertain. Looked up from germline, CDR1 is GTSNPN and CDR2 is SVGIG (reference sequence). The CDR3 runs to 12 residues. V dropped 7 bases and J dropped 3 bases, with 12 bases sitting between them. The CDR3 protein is CASNDKHTEAFF. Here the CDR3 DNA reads TGTGCCTCGAACGACAAACACACTGAAGCTTTCTTT. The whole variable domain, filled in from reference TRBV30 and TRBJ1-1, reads SQTIHQWPATLVQPVGSPLSLECTVEGTSNPNLYWYRQAAGRGLQLLFYSVGIGQISSEVPQNLSASRPQDRQFILSSKKLLLSDSGFYLCASNDKHTEAFFGQGTRLTVV.

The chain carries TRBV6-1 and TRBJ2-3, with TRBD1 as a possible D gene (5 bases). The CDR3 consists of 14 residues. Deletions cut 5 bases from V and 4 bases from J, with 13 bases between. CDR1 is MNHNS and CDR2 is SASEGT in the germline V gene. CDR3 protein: CASSQGFLSDTQYF. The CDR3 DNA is TGTGCCAGCAGTCAGGGTTTTTTGTCAGATACGCAGTATTTT.